These T cell receptor beta chains were read from a single sample in a study of blood T cell repertoires in COVID-19. The repertoire was sequenced with immunoSEQ multiplex PCR; TCRdb's copy has only in-frame clones and lacks some. The table lists some 80,000 clones, around 87% of them singletons, with about 7.8% in the top ten. The sequenced material came from peripheral blood. These receptor sequences come from a man at least 80 years old with active or convalescent COVID-19. The CDR3 runs from the conserved cysteine through the conserved F or W. D genes are given only for firm matches. Only some rows state a clone size, as once, few, many or a class for expanded clones.

NA | TRBJ1-2 | TRBV6-1 | 13 | NA | CASSEGGRYGYTF | TGTGCCAGCAGTGAAGGGGGGAGGTATGGCTACACCTTC
NA | TRBJ1-3 | TRBV7-6 | 15 | NA | CASSLRGSPGNTIYF | TGTGCCAGCAGCTTACGGGGGTCCCCTGGAAACACCATATATTTT
NA | TRBJ2-1 | TRBV7-3 | 13 | NA | CASSLDWQGEQFF | TGTGCCAGCAGCTTAGACTGGCAAGGTGAGCAGTTCTTC
once | TRBJ2-2 | TRBV3-1/TRBV3-2 | 14 | NA | CASSQPGSTGELFF | TGTGCCAGCAGCCAACCAGGTTCCACCGGGGAGCTGTTTTTT
NA | TRBJ2-1 | TRBV5-1 | 16 | TRBD1 | CASLSTLGQGRVEQFF | TGCGCCAGCCTCTCAACCTTAGGACAGGGCAGGGTTGAGCAGTTCTTC
NA | TRBJ1-1 | TRBV27 | 13 | NA | CASSLSRNTEAFF | TGTGCCAGCAGTTTGTCCAGGAACACTGAAGCTTTCTTT
once | TRBJ1-1 | TRBV2 | 15 | TRBD1 | CASRAGTGANTEAFF | TGTGCCAGCAGGGCCGGGACAGGGGCTAACACTGAAGCTTTCTTT
few | TRBJ1-1 | TRBV5-1 | 14 | TRBD1 | CASSTGQGEAEAFF | TGCGCCAGCAGCACGGGACAGGGCGAGGCTGAAGCTTTCTTT
NA | TRBJ1-2 | TRBV20-1 | 11 | NA | CRGGTDYGYTF | TGCAGGGGAGGGACCGACTATGGCTACACCTTC
NA | TRBJ1-6 | TRBV7-8 | 15 | TRBD1 | CASSSRTGRNSPLHF | TGTGCCAGCAGCTCAAGGACAGGAAGGAATTCACCCCTCCACTTT
NA | TRBJ1-6 | TRBV5-4 | 13 | TRBD1 | CASSSDRDSPLHF | TGTGCCAGCAGCTCGGACAGGGATTCACCCCTCCACTTT
NA | TRBJ1-5 | TRBV18 | 15 | NA | CASSPDNNSNQPQHF | TGTGCCAGCTCGCCGGACAACAATAGCAATCAGCCCCAGCATTTT
NA | TRBJ2-5 | TRBV2 | 16 | TRBD2 | CASSDLGLGEGETQYF | TGTGCCAGCAGTGATCTAGGACTAGGGGAGGGAGAGACCCAGTACTTC
NA | TRBJ1-2 | TRBV27 | 12 | NA | CASSRDGYGYTF | TGTGCCAGCTCACGGGATGGGTATGGCTACACCTTC
once | TRBJ2-3 | TRBV29-1 | 14 | TRBD1 | CSVSDRGRQDTQYF | TGCAGCGTCTCGGACAGGGGGCGGCAAGATACGCAGTATTTT
many | TRBJ1-1 | TRBV29-1 | 10 | TRBD1 | CSIPGQEAFF | TGCAGCATCCCGGGACAGGAAGCTTTCTTT
NA | TRBJ1-2 | TRBV19 | 14 | TRBD1 | CASSRGTANYGYTF | TGTGCCAGTAGTAGAGGGACAGCTAACTATGGCTACACCTTC
NA | TRBJ1-5 | TRBV6-1 | 16 | NA | CASSEVRGAGVGPQHF | TGTGCCAGCAGTGAAGTTCGGGGGGCCGGTGTCGGGCCCCAGCATTTT